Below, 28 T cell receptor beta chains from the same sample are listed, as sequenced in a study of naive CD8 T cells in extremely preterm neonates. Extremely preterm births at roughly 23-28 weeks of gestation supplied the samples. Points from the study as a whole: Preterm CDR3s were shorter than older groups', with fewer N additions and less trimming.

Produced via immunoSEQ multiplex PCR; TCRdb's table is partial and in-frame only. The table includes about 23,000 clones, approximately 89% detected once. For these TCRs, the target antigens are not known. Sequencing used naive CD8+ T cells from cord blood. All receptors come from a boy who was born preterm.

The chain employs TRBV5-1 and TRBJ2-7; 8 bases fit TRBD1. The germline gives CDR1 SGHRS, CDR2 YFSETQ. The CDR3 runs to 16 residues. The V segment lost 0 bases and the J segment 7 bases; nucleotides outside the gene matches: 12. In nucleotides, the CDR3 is TGCGCCAGCAGCTTGGGGACAGGGACCGGGGGTGGGGAGCAGTACTTC. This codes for CASSLGTGTGGGEQYF.

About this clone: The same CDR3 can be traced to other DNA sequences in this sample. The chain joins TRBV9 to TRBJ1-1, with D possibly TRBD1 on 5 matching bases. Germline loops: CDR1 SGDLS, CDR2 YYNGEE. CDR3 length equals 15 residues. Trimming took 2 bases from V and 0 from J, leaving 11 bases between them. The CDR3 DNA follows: TGTGCCAGCAGCGTGGAAGGGACGGTGAACACTGAAGCTTTCTTT. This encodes CASSVEGTVNTEAFF.

CDR3 amino acids: CAIRTGGNEQFF. In nucleotides, the CDR3 is TGTGCCATCAGGACAGGGGGCAATGAGCAGTTCTTC. V usage is TRBV10-3 and J usage is TRBJ2-1; 9 bases map to TRBD1. This CDR3 has 12 amino acids. The V and J ends lost 6 bases and 6 bases, in that order; junction bases with no gene match: 0. Germline V gene data show CDR1 as ENHRY and CDR2 as SYGVKD.

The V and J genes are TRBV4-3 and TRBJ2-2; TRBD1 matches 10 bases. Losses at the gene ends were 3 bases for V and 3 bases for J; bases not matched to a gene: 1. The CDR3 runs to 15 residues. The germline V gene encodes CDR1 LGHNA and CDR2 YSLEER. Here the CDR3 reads CASSQGTGDTGELFF. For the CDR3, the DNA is TGCGCCAGCAGCCAGGGGACAGGGGACACCGGGGAGCTGTTTTTT.

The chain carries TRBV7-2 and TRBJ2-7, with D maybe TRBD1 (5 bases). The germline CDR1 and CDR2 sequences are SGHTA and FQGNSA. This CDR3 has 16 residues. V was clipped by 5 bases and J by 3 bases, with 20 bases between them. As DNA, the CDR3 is TGTGCCAGCAGCCCAGTAGGGGCCGGGCCCTACTACGAGCAGTACTTC. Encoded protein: CASSPVGAGPYYEQYF.

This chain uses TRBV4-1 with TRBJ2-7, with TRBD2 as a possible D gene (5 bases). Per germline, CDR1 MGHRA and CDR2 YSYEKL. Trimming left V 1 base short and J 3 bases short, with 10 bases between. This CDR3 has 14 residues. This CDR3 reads CASSQAWTFYEQYF. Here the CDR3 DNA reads TGCGCCAGCAGCCAAGCTTGGACTTTCTACGAGCAGTACTTC.

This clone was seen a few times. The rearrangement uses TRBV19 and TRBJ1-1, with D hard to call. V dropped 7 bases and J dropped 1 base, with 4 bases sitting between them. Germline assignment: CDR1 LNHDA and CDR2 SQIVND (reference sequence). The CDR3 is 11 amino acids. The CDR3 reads CASTGNTEAFF. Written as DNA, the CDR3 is TGTGCCAGTACGGGGAACACTGAAGCTTTCTTT. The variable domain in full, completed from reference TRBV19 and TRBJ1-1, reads DGGITQSPKYLFRKEGQNVTLSCEQNLNHDAMYWYRQDPGQGLRLIYYSQIVNDFQKGDIAEGYSVSREKKESFPLTVTSAQKNPTAFYLCASTGNTEAFFGQGTRLTVV.

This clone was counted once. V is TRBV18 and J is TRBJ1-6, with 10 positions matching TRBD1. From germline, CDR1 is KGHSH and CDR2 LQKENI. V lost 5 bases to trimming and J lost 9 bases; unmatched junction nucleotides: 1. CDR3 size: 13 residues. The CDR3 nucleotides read TGTGCCAGCTCAGACAGGGGGCTTTCACCCCTCCACTTT. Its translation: CASSDRGLSPLHF.

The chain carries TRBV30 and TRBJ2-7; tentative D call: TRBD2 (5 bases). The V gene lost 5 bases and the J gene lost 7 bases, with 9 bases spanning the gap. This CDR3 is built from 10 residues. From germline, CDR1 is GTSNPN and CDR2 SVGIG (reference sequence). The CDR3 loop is CAWEGGEQYF. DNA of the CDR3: TGTGCCTGGGAGGGTGGGGAGCAGTACTTC. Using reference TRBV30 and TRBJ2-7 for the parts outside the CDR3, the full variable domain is SQTIHQWPATLVQPVGSPLSLECTVEGTSNPNLYWYRQAAGRGLQLLFYSVGIGQISSEVPQNLSASRPQDRQFILSSKKLLLSDSGFYLCAWEGGEQYFGPGTRLTVT.

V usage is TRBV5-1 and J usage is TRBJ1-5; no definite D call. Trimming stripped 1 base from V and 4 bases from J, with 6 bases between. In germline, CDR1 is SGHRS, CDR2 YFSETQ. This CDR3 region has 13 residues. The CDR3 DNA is TGCGCCAGCAGCTTGACAGAGAATCAGCCCCAGCATTTT. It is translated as CASSLTENQPQHF.

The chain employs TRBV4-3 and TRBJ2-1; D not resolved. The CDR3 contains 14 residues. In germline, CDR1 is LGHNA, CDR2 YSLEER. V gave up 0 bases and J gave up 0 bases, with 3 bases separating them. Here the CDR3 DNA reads TGCGCCAGCAGCCAAGATAGCTCCTACAATGAGCAGTTCTTC. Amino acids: CASSQDSSYNEQFF.

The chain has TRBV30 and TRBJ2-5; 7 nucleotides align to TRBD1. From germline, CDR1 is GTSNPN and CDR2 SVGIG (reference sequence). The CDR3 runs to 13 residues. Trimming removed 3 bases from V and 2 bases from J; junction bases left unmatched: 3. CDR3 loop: CAWRTGMQETQYF. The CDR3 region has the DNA TGTGCCTGGAGGACAGGGATGCAAGAGACCCAGTACTTC.

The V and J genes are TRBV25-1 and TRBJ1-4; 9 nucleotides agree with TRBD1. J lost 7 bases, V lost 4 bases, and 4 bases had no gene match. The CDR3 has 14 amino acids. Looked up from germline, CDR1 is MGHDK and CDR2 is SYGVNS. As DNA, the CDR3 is TGTGCCAGCAGTGCCGGGACAGGGTTTGAAAAACTGTTTTTT. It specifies CASSAGTGFEKLFF.

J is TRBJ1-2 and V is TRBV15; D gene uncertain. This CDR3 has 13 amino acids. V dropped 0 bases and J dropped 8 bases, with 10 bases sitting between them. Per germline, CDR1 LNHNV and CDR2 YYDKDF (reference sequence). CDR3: CATSREGTRGYTF. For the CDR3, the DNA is TGTGCCACCAGCAGAGAAGGTACAAGGGGCTACACCTTC.

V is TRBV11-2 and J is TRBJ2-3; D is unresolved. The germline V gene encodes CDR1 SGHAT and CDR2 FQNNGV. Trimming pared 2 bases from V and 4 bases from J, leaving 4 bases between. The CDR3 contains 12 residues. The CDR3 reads CASSLLADTQYF. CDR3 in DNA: TGTGCCAGCAGCTTACTAGCAGATACGCAGTATTTT.

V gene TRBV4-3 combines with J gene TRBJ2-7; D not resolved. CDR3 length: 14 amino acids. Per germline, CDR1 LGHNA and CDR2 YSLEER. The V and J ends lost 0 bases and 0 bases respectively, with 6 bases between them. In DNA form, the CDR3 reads TGCGCCAGCAGCCAAGAGCGGAGCTCCTACGAGCAGTACTTC. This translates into CASSQERSSYEQYF.

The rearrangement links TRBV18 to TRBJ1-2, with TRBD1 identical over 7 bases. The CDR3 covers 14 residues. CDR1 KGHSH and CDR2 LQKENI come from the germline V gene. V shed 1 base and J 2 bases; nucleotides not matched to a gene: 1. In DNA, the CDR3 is TGTGCCAGCTCACCACGGGACAGAAACTATGGCTACACCTTC. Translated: CASSPRDRNYGYTF.

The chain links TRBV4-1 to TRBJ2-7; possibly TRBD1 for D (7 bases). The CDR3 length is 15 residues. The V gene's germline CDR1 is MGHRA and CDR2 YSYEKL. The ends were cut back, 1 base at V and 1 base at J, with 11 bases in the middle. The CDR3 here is CASSQGAGGSYEQYF. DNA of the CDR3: TGCGCCAGCAGCCAAGGGGCAGGGGGGTCCTACGAGCAGTACTTC.

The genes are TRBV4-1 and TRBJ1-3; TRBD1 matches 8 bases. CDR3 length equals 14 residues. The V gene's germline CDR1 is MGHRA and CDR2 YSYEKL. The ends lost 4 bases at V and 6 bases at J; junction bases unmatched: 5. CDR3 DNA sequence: TGCGCCAGCAGCCTCGGACAGGGAACAAACACCATATATTTT. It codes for CASSLGQGTNTIYF.

The DNA of the CDR3 is TGTGCCAGCAGAGCCAACTACACAGATACGCAGTATTTT. It specifies CASRANYTDTQYF. The gene calls are TRBV21-1 and TRBJ2-3; the table's D gene call, TRBD2, was not cross checked with the DNA. TRBV21-1 is annotated as a pseudogene. The CDR3 is 13 residues long.

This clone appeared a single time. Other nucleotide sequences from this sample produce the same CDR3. Here the CDR3 reads CASSGTSGGETQYF. The DNA for the CDR3 is TGTGCCAGCAGCGGGACTAGCGGGGGAGAGACCCAGTACTTC. J is TRBJ2-5 and V is TRBV9; 13 positions match TRBD2. The CDR3 loop spans 14 amino acids. J was trimmed by 4 bases and V by 3 bases; bases with no gene match: 0. CDR1 and CDR2 (germline): SGDLS, YYNGEE.

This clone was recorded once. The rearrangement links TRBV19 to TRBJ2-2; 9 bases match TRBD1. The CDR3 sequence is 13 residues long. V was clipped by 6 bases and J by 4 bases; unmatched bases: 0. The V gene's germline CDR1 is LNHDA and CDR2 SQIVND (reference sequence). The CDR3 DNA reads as TGTGCCAGTAGGACAGGGGGCACCGGGGAGCTGTTTTTT. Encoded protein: CASRTGGTGELFF. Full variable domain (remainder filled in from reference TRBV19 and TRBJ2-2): DGGITQSPKYLFRKEGQNVTLSCEQNLNHDAMYWYRQDPGQGLRLIYYSQIVNDFQKGDIAEGYSVSREKKESFPLTVTSAQKNPTAFYLCASRTGGTGELFFGEGSRLTVL.

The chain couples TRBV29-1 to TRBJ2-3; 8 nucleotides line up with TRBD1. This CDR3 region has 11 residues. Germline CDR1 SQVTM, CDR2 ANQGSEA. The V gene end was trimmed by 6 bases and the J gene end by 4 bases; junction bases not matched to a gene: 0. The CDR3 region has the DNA TGCAGCGTGGACAGGGCAGATACGCAGTATTTT. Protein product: CSVDRADTQYF.

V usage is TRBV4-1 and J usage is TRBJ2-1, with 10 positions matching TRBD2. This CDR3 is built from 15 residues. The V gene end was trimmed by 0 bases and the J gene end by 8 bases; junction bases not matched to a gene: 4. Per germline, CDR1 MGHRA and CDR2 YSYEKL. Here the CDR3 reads CASSQEASGGDEQFF. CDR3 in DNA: TGCGCCAGCAGCCAAGAAGCTAGCGGGGGCGATGAGCAGTTCTTC.

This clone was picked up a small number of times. The CDR3 DNA sequence: TGTGCCAGCAGCGTATACAGGGGGAACACCGGGGAGCTGTTTTTT. Translated, it gives CASSVYRGNTGELFF. The rearrangement uses TRBV9 and TRBJ2-2, with 7 bases lining up with TRBD1. The CDR3 is made up of 15 amino acids. Germline V CDR1 and CDR2: SGDLS, YYNGEE. Losses at the gene ends were 1 base for V and 1 base for J; bases not matched to a gene: 1.

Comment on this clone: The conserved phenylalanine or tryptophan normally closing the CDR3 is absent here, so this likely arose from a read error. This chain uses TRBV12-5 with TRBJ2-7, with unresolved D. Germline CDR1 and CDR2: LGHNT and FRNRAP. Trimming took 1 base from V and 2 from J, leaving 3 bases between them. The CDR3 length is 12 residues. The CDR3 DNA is TGTGCTAGTGGTTTGGACACCTACGAGCAGTACTCC. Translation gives CASGLDTYEQYS.

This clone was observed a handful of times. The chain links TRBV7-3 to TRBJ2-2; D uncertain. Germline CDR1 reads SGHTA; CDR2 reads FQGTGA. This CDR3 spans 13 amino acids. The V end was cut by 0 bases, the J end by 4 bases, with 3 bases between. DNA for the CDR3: TGTGCCAGCAGCTTAACAGGCACCGGGGAGCTGTTTTTT. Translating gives CASSLTGTGELFF.

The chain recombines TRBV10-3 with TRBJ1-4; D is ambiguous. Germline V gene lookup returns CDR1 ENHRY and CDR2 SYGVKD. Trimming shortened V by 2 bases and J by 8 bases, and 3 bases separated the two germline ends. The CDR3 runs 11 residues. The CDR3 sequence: CAISEGEKLFF. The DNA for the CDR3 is TGTGCCATCAGTGAGGGGGAAAAACTGTTTTTT.